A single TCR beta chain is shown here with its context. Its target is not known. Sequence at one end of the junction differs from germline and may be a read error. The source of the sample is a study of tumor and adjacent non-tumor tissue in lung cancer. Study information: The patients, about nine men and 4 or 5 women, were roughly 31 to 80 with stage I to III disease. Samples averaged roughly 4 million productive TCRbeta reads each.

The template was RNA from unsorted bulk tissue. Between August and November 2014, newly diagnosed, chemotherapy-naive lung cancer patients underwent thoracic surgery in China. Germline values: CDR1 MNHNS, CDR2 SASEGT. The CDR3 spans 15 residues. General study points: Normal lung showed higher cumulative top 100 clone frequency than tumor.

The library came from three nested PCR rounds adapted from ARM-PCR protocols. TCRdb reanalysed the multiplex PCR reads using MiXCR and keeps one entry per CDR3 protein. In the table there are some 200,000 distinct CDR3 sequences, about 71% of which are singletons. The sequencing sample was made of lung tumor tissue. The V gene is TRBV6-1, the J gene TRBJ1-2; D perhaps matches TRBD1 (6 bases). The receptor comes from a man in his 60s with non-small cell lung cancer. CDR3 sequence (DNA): TGTGCCAGCAGTGAAGAGGGGGGGCTCAACTATAGCTACGCCTTC. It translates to CASSEEGGLNYSYAF.